This T cell receptor (beta chain) was found in a study of OX40 agonist ivuxolimab in advanced cancers. This clone turned up a few times. Its antigen is undetermined. Whole-study findings and limits: CD8+ T cells showed, on average, more clonal expansion than CD4+ cells.

Between the trimmed V and J ends, which lost 2 bases and 6 bases, there was a span of 5 bases. The CDR3 totals 11 residues. CDR1 is SGHKS and CDR2 is YYEKEE in the germline V gene (reference sequence). The method was immunoSEQ multiplex PCR; TCRdb's version includes in-frame clones alone and lacks a portion of them. Among around 64,000 clones listed, approximately 84% were seen once. This receptor was obtained from an adult with an advanced solid tumor such as melanoma, head and neck, liver or kidney cancer. The gene calls are TRBV5-5 and TRBJ1-1, with D unresolved. The source was CD4+ or CD8+ T cells sorted from blood, collected in a trial of the OX40 agonist ivuxolimab. In nucleotides, the CDR3 is TGTGCCAGCAGCTTTGGGGCTGAAGCTTTCTTT. Translating it yields CASSFGAEAFF.